The 17 T cell receptor beta chains given below trace back to one sample, sequenced in a study of blood T cell repertoires in COVID-19. TCRdb keeps only in-frame clones here, not all; method: immunoSEQ multiplex PCR. The sample holds 150,000 or so clones, 90% to 95% seen once. The sequenced sample consisted of peripheral blood. The source of these receptors is a woman aged 50 to 60 with acute or convalescent COVID-19.

The rearrangement uses TRBV29-1 and TRBJ2-5; a possible D gene is TRBD1 (5 bases). The CDR3 covers 13 residues. With 7 bases removed from V and 2 bases from J, the gap between germline ends came to 14 bases. Germline V gives CDR1 SQVTM, CDR2 ANQGSEA. The CDR3, as DNA: TGCAGCGCGCCGACAGACCTTCAAGAGACCCAGTACTTC. It yields the protein CSAPTDLQETQYF. Looking up the rest from reference TRBV29-1 and TRBJ2-5 gives the full variable domain: SAVISQKPSRDICQRGTSLTIQCQVDSQVTMMFWYRQQPGQSLTLIATANQGSEATYESGFVIDKFPISRPNLTFSTLTVSNMSPEDSSIYLCSAPTDLQETQYFGPGTRLLVL.

The chain employs TRBV5-5 and TRBJ1-5, with a possible D match to TRBD1 (5 bases). V lost 2 bases and J lost 4, with 7 bases in between. This CDR3 comprises 13 residues. Germline CDR1 and CDR2: SGHKS and YYEKEE (reference sequence). DNA of the CDR3: TGTGCCAGCAGCTTCCGGGGGAATCAGCCCCAGCATTTT. Amino acid sequence: CASSFRGNQPQHF.

The chain uses TRBV28 and TRBJ2-5, with 11 bases matching TRBD1. With 6 bases clipped from V and 5 bases from J, the junction kept 8 bases outside the gene matches. The CDR3 has 15 amino acids. CDR1 MDHEN and CDR2 SYDVKM come from the germline V gene. Written as DNA, the CDR3 is TGTGCCAGCAGCCCTCGGGGACAGGGGGATGAGACCCAGTACTTC. Translation: CASSPRGQGDETQYF. The whole variable domain, remainder taken from reference TRBV28 and TRBJ2-5, is DVKVTQSSRYLVKRTGEKVFLECVQDMDHENMFWYRQDPGLGLRLIYFSYDVKMKEKGDIPEGYSVSREKKERFSLILESASTNQTSMYLCASSPRGQGDETQYFGPGTRLLVL.

The V call is TRBV14, the J call TRBJ1-2; 11 bases line up with TRBD1. The ends lost 1 base at V and 2 bases at J; junction bases unmatched: 6. The length of the CDR3 is 17 residues. The germline gives CDR1 SGHDN, CDR2 FVKESK. The CDR3 region has the DNA TGTGCCAGCAGCCAAGGAGGACAGGGGGCGCGGAACTATGGCTACACCTTC. Protein sequence: CASSQGGQGARNYGYTF.

V is TRBV4-3 and J is TRBJ1-2; 11 bases are a match to TRBD1. J gave up 6 bases and V 2 bases, and 5 bases lay outside the gene matches. This CDR3 region has 15 residues. The germline V gene encodes CDR1 LGHNA and CDR2 YSLEER. DNA for the CDR3: TGCGCCAGCAGCCAATGGACAGGGGGCATAGATGGCTACACCTTC. Its protein is CASSQWTGGIDGYTF.

Only a few counts were recorded for this clone. The chain joins TRBV2 to TRBJ2-1; no clear D gene. V lost 5 bases and J 0 bases, leaving 11 bases between the germline ends. The CDR3 is 15 residues long. CDR1 is SNHLY, CDR2 FYNNEI, per germline. CDR3 coding DNA: TGTGCCAGCAGTCCACTCCTGCGCTCCTACAATGAGCAGTTCTTC. Translating gives CASSPLLRSYNEQFF.

The V gene is TRBV30, the J gene TRBJ1-5, with D perhaps TRBD1 (6 bases). With 3 bases removed from V and 9 bases from J, the gap between germline ends came to 15 bases. This CDR3 has 13 amino acids. From germline, CDR1 is GTSNPN and CDR2 SVGIG (reference sequence). CDR3 nucleotides: TGTGCCTGGAGACAAGGGGGTTCCGGGCCCCAGCATTTT. Residues: CAWRQGGSGPQHF. Together with reference TRBV30 and TRBJ1-5, the CDR3 gives the full variable domain: SQTIHQWPATLVQPVGSPLSLECTVEGTSNPNLYWYRQAAGRGLQLLFYSVGIGQISSEVPQNLSASRPQDRQFILSSKKLLLSDSGFYLCAWRQGGSGPQHFGDGTRLSIL.

CDR3 sequence: CATEDTEAFF. In DNA form, the CDR3 reads TGCGCCACCGAGGACACTGAAGCTTTCTTT. The chain recombines TRBV23-1 with TRBJ1-1; D is unclear. TRBV23-1 qualifies as an ORF whose function is uncertain. Trimming removed 10 bases at V and 3 bases at J, with 6 bases between. This CDR3 is built from 10 residues.

This chain links TRBV7-9 with TRBJ2-7; TRBD1 matches at 10 bases. Trimming took 5 bases from V and 5 from J; bases not matched to a gene: 9. The CDR3 is 15 amino acids. Germline V gene sequence: CDR1 SEHNR, CDR2 FQNEAQ (reference sequence). CDR3 sequence: CASSHVPGTGDEQYF. DNA of the CDR3: TGTGCCAGCAGCCACGTTCCCGGGACAGGGGACGAGCAGTACTTC.

This chain connects TRBV10-3 to TRBJ2-5; D is perhaps TRBD2 (7 bases). Trimming left V 7 bases short and J 3 bases short, with 12 bases between. CDR1 is ENHRY and CDR2 is SYGVKD in the germline V gene. CDR3 length: 13 residues. The CDR3 reads CAINGGREETQYF. For the CDR3, the DNA is TGTGCCATCAACGGGGGGCGCGAAGAGACCCAGTACTTC.

CDR3 sequence reads: CASMYPDRPGTEAFF. For the CDR3, the DNA is TGTGCCAGCATGTATCCGGACAGGCCTGGGACTGAAGCTTTCTTT. The chain uses TRBV5-5 and TRBJ1-1, with TRBD1 matching 7 bases. CDR3 size: 15 residues. V lost 6 bases to trimming and J lost 5 bases; unmatched junction nucleotides: 13. Germline CDR1 reads SGHKS; CDR2 reads YYEKEE (reference sequence). Full variable domain (missing parts from reference TRBV5-5 and TRBJ1-1): DAGVTQSPTHLIKTRGQQVTLRCSPISGHKSVSWYQQVLGQGPQFIFQYYEKEERGRGNFPDRFSARQFPNYSSELNVNALLLGDSALYLCASMYPDRPGTEAFFGQGTRLTVV.

The rearrangement uses TRBV19 and TRBJ2-1; D not resolved. Germline CDR1 and CDR2: LNHDA and SQIVND (reference sequence). This CDR3 is built from 17 residues. With 4 bases removed from V and 1 base from J, the gap between germline ends came to 17 bases. The CDR3 DNA reads TGTGCCAGTAGTACATCCGCTACGCGAGTATCCTACAATGAGCAGTTCTTC. This encodes CASSTSATRVSYNEQFF.

The rearrangement links TRBV24-1 to TRBJ2-5; TRBD2 aligns across 8 bases. Germline V CDR1 and CDR2: KGHDR, SFDVKD. V shed 4 bases, J shed 1 base, and the junction held 4 bases outside the gene matches. This CDR3 comprises 15 residues. The CDR3 bases are TGTGCCACCAGTGACCCCACTAGCGGCCAAGAGACCCAGTACTTC. Its protein product is CATSDPTSGQETQYF.

The chain joins TRBV6-4 to TRBJ1-5; 7 positions agree with TRBD1. V trimming: 2 bases; J trimming: 2 bases; junction bases outside the gene matches: 12. This CDR3 comprises 18 residues. Germline lookup yields CDR1 MRHNA and CDR2 SNTAGT. The CDR3 is CASSDNDREGVRNQPQHF. CDR3 nucleotide sequence: TGTGCCAGCAGTGACAACGACAGGGAAGGGGTTCGCAATCAGCCCCAGCATTTT.

The chain recombines TRBV29-1 with TRBJ1-2; D is perhaps TRBD1 (6 bases). This CDR3 region has 12 residues. V lost 6 bases to trimming and J lost 6 bases, with 14 bases between them. In germline, CDR1 is SQVTM, CDR2 ANQGSEA. CDR3 in amino acids: CSVIRGSHGYTF. The DNA for the CDR3 is TGCAGCGTAATCAGGGGATCGCATGGCTACACCTTC.

The chain couples TRBV27 to TRBJ1-6; D gene unclear. The CDR3 has 15 residues. V was shortened by 0 bases and J by 4 bases, with 7 bases between the two germline ends. Germline V lookup: CDR1 MNHEY, CDR2 SMNVEV (reference sequence). CDR3 bases: TGTGCCAGCAGTTTATCGGCCCAATATAATTCACCCCTCCACTTT. Amino acid sequence: CASSLSAQYNSPLHF.

The V call is TRBV6-6, the J call TRBJ1-2; maybe TRBD1 (6 bases). The CDR3 totals 16 residues. The ends were cut back, 0 bases at V and 5 bases at J, with 16 bases in the middle. CDR1 and CDR2 from the germline V gene are MNHNY and SVGAGI (reference sequence). CDR3 in amino acids: CASSYSRVDSLYGYTF. The CDR3 DNA sequence: TGTGCCAGCAGTTACTCTAGGGTGGACAGCCTATATGGCTACACCTTC.